The T cell receptor beta chain under discussion was sequenced for a study of CD8+ T cells in alopecia areata. The treatment denotes: oral pan-JAK inhibitor, 5-10 mg twice daily. Extraction and reverse transcription of RNA yielded cDNA as the sequencing template. Using immunoSEQ multiplex PCR, the repertoire was profiled, and TCRdb retains in-frame clones only, with some absent. The data hold about 190,000 clones, with just under 65% observed a single time. This clone came up a few times. CDR1 and CDR2 (germline): SQVTM, ANQGSEA. The CDR3 covers 14 residues. Unmatched junction bases numbered 6, after V lost 4 bases and J lost 0 bases.

The material was CD4+ T cells sorted from blood, obtained at approximately week 50, from a patient treated with tofacitinib. The chain carries TRBV29-1 and TRBJ2-7; 7 bases match TRBD1. The source of this sequence is a human donor with alopecia areata. In DNA, the CDR3 is TGCAGCGTTGGGAAAGGGGGCAGCTCCTACGAGCAGTACTTC. Its translation: CSVGKGGSSYEQYF.